Listed below are T cell receptor beta chains from one sample, sequenced in a study of blood T cell repertoires in COVID-19. Only in-frame clones appear in the TCRdb table, and some are missing; sequencing was by immunoSEQ multiplex PCR. The sample records approximately 27,000 clones, approximately 80% being singletons. Sequencing was done on a sample of peripheral blood. These receptors all come from a human donor in a cohort sampled during active COVID-19. The CDR3 runs from the conserved cysteine through the conserved F or W. A D gene is named only where the DNA matches it firmly. Where a row states a size, it is once, few, many or the class of an expanded clone; other rows omit it.

v_gene,abundance,d_gene,j_gene,len,CDR3aa,CDR3nt
TRBV27,.,.,TRBJ1-2,14,CASSQPGGPYGYTF,TGTGCCAGCAGTCAACCCGGGGGGCCCTATGGCTACACCTTC
TRBV5-8,.,.,TRBJ1-4,17,CASRRGAGVLGNEKLFF,TGTGCCAGCAGAAGAGGGGCAGGGGTGTTGGGTAATGAAAAACTGTTTTTT
TRBV5-3,.,.,TRBJ2-5,15,CARSFRVARRETQYF,TGTGCCAGAAGTTTCCGTGTAGCGCGGCGTGAGACCCAGTACTTC
TRBV9,.,TRBD2,TRBJ2-2,17,CASSVIGSGGGTGELFF,TGTGCCAGCAGCGTAATCGGGAGCGGGGGCGGCACCGGGGAGCTGTTTTTT
TRBV29-1,.,TRBD1,TRBJ1-1,13,CSAGQGHNTEAFF,TGCAGCGCCGGACAGGGACATAACACTGAAGCTTTCTTT
TRBV5-5,.,TRBD2,TRBJ2-7,15,CASSYERGPTYEQYF,TGTGCCAGCAGCTACGAGCGGGGGCCAACCTACGAGCAGTACTTC
TRBV5-1,few,.,TRBJ2-1,14,CASSQGSMNNEQFF,TGCGCCAGCAGCCAGGGAAGCATGAACAATGAGCAGTTCTTC
TRBV19,.,.,TRBJ1-2,15,CASSMMRDPNYGYTF,TGTGCCAGTAGTATGATGAGGGATCCTAACTATGGCTACACCTTC
TRBV7-6,once,TRBD2,TRBJ2-7,15,CASSLTRGGPYEQYF,TGTGCCAGCAGCTTAACGCGGGGGGGGCCCTACGAGCAGTACTTC
TRBV5-1,once,.,TRBJ2-5,15,CASSLTRGVKETQYF,TGCGCCAGCAGCTTGACCAGGGGAGTCAAAGAGACCCAGTACTTC
TRBV10-3,.,.,TRBJ1-1,13,CAIRERGSTEAFF,TGTGCCATCAGGGAGAGGGGGAGCACTGAAGCTTTCTTT
TRBV5-5,.,.,TRBJ2-3,16,CASSSSAGKLRDTQYF,TGTGCCAGCAGCTCCTCGGCCGGGAAATTGAGGGATACGCAGTATTTT
TRBV2,few,.,TRBJ1-4,14,CASSGTTTNEKLFF,TGTGCCAGCAGTGGGACAACAACTAATGAAAAACTGTTTTTT
TRBV6-5,.,TRBD2,TRBJ2-5,15,CASRTTGTSTETQYF,TGTGCCAGCAGGACTACCGGGACTAGCACCGAGACCCAGTACTTC
TRBV7-9,.,TRBD2,TRBJ2-5,16,CASSTKTSGADFTQYF,TGTGCCAGCAGCACAAAGACTAGCGGGGCCGATTTTACCCAGTACTTC
TRBV18,.,.,TRBJ2-1,13,CASSPIRENEQFF,TGTGCCAGCTCACCAATACGGGAGAATGAGCAGTTCTTC
TRBV7-9,.,TRBD2,TRBJ2-1,12,CASSIERERQFF,TGTGCCAGCAGCATCGAGCGGGAACGGCAGTTCTTC
TRBV7-2,.,.,TRBJ2-1,14,CASSFGRGPNEQFF,TGTGCCAGCAGCTTTGGGCGGGGGCCCAATGAGCAGTTCTTC
TRBV6-5,.,.,TRBJ2-2,14,CASSYAITPGELFF,TGTGCCAGCAGTTACGCGATTACCCCCGGGGAGCTGTTTTTT
TRBV5-1,.,.,TRBJ1-6,18,CASSLGSYGQRTNSPLHF,TGCGCCAGCAGTTTGGGATCTTATGGACAACGGACTAATTCACCCCTCCACTTT
TRBV28,.,TRBD2,TRBJ2-1,16,CAGRAGGPKNYNEQFF,TGTGCCGGACGAGCGGGAGGGCCTAAGAACTACAATGAGCAGTTCTTC
TRBV7-2,.,TRBD1,TRBJ1-1,15,CASSLDRGMSTEAFF,TGTGCCAGCAGTCTCGACAGGGGTATGTCGACTGAAGCTTTCTTT
TRBV19,.,TRBD2,TRBJ2-7,15,CASSRRLAGGLEQYF,TGTGCCAGTAGTCGCAGACTAGCGGGAGGACTCGAGCAGTACTTC
TRBV9,.,TRBD2,TRBJ2-3,16,CASSKGLAGHTDTQYF,TGTGCCAGCAGCAAGGGACTAGCGGGACACACAGATACGCAGTATTTT
TRBV3-1/TRBV3-2,few,TRBD1,TRBJ2-3,18,CASSDTGRTGDYTDTQYF,TGTGCCAGCAGCGACACCGGACGAACAGGGGATTACACAGATACGCAGTATTTT
TRBV15,.,TRBD1,TRBJ2-7,19,CATSWRPRDRGLFDYEQYF,TGTGCCACCAGCTGGAGACCCCGGGACAGGGGGCTCTTCGACTACGAGCAGTACTTC
TRBV3-1/TRBV3-2,.,.,TRBJ2-7,12,CASSQATYEQYF,TGTGCCAGCAGCCAAGCCACCTACGAGCAGTACTTC
TRBV30,.,.,TRBJ2-7,13,CAWSVSRAYEQYF,TGTGCCTGGAGTGTAAGCAGGGCCTACGAGCAGTACTTC
TRBV5-1,.,TRBD1,TRBJ1-6,14,CASSPGQYNSPLHF,TGCGCCAGCAGCCCGGGACAGTATAATTCACCCCTCCACTTT
TRBV13,.,.,TRBJ1-1,17,CASSLRREGLLNTEAFF,TGTGCCAGCAGCTTAAGGAGGGAGGGGTTGCTGAACACTGAAGCTTTCTTT
TRBV4-2,.,TRBD1,TRBJ1-2,16,CASSQTDRGGGYGYTF,TGTGCCAGCAGCCAAACAGACAGGGGAGGTGGCTATGGCTACACCTTC
TRBV12-5,.,.,TRBJ1-2,14,CASGLTPERYGYTF,TGTGCTAGTGGTTTGACGCCAGAACGCTATGGCTACACCTTC
TRBV29-1,.,TRBD1,TRBJ2-2,14,CSVQGQGESGELFF,TGCAGCGTTCAGGGACAGGGGGAATCCGGGGAGCTGTTTTTT
TRBV12-3/TRBV12-4,once,TRBD1,TRBJ1-1,12,CASSLEGGRAFF,TGTGCCAGCAGTTTAGAAGGGGGCAGGGCTTTCTTT
TRBV7-2,.,TRBD1,TRBJ1-4,15,CASSSGTVNNEKLFF,TGTGCCAGCAGCTCCGGGACAGTCAATAATGAAAAACTGTTTTTT
TRBV5-4,.,.,TRBJ2-5,17,CASSSGLDRIIQETQYF,TGTGCCAGCAGCTCCGGACTAGACAGGATAATTCAAGAGACCCAGTACTTC
TRBV6-2/TRBV6-3,.,.,TRBJ2-1,15,CASSYGLSSYNEQFF,TGTGCCAGCAGTTATGGACTGAGCTCCTACAATGAGCAGTTCTTC